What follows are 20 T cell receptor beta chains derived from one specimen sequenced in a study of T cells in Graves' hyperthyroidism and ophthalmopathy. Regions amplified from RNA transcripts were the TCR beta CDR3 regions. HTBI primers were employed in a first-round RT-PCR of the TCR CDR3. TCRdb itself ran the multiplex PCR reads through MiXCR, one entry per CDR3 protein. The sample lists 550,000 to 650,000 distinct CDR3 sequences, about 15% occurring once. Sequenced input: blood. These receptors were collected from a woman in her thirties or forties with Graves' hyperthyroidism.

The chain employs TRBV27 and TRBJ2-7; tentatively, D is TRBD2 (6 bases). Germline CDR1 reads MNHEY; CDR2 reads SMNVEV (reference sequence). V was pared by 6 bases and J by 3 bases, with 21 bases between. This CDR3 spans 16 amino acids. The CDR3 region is CASSPGDASGDYEQYF. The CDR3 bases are TGTGCCAGCAGCCCGGGGGACGCTAGTGGGGACTACGAGCAGTACTTC.

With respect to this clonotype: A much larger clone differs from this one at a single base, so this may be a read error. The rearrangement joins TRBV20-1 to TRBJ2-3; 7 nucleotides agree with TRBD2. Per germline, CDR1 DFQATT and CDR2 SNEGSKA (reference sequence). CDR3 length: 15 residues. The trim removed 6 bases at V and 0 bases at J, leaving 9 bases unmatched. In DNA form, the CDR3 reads TGCAGTGCGGTAACTAGCGCGAATAGCACAGATACGCAGTATTTT. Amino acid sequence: CSAVTSANSTDTQYF.

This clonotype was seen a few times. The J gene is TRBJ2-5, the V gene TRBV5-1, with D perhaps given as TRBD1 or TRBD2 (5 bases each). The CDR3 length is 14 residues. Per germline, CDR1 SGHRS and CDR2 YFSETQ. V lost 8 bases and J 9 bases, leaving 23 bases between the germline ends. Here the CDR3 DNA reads TGCGCCAGTCATATAGGGGACGGGAAAGGCCCCCAGTACTTC. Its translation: CASHIGDGKGPQYF.

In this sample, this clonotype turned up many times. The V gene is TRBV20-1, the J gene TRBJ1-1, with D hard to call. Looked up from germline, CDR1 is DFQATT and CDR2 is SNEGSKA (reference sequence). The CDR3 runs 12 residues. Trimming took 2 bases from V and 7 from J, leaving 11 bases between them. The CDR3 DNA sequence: TGCAGTGCTAGAAGGGAAAGACTTGAAGCTTTCTTT. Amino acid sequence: CSARRERLEAFF.

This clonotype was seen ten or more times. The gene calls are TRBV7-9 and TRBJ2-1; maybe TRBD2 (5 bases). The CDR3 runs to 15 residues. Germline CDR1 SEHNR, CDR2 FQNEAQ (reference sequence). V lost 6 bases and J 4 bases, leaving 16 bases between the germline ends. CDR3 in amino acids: CASSIGNTGYNEQFF. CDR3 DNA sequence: TGTGCCAGCAGTATCGGGAATACGGGATACAATGAGCAGTTCTTC.

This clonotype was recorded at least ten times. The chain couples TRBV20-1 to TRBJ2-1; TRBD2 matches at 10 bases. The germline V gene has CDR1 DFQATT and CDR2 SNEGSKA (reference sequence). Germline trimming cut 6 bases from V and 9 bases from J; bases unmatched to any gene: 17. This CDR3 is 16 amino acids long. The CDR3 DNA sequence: TGCAGTGCACCAACCCTAGCGGGAGTAAGGGGGGGTGAGCAGTTCTTC. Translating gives CSAPTLAGVRGGEQFF.

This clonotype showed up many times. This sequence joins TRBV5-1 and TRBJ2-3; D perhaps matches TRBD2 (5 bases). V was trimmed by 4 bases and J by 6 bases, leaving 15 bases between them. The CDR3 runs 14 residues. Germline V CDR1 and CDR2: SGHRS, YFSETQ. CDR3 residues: CASSPRAGWDTQYF. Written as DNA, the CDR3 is TGCGCCAGCAGCCCGAGGGCGGGCTGGGATACGCAGTATTTT.

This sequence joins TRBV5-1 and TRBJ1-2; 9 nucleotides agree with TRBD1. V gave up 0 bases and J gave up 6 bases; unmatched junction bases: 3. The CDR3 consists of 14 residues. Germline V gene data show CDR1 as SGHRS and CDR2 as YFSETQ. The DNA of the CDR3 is TGCGCCAGCAGCTTGGCCGGACAGGGGAATGGCTACACCTTC. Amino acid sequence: CASSLAGQGNGYTF.

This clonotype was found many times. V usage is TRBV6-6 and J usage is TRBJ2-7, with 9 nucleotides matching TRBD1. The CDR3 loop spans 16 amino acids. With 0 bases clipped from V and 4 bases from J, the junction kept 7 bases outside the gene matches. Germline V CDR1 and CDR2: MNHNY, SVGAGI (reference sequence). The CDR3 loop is CASSYSRDREGYEQYF. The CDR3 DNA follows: TGTGCCAGCAGTTACTCCAGGGACAGGGAAGGTTACGAGCAGTACTTC.

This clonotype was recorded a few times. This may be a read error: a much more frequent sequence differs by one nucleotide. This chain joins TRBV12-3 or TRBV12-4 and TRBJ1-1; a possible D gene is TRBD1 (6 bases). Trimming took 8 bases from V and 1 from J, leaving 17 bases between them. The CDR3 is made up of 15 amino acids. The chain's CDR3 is CASGPWGRGNTEAFF. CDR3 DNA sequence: TGTGCCAGCGGACCGTGGGGGCGCGGGAACACTGAAGCTTTCTTT.

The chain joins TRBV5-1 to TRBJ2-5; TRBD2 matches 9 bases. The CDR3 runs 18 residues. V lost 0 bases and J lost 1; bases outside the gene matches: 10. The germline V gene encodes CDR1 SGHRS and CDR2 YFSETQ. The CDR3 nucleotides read TGCGCCAGCAGCTTGGCCTGGGGTAGCGGGGGCTCCCAAGAGACCCAGTACTTC. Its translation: CASSLAWGSGGSQETQYF.

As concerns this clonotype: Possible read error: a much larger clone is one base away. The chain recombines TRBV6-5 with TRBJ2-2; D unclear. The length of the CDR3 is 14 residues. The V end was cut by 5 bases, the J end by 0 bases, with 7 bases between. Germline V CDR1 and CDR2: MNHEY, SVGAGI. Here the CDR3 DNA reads TGTGCCAGCAGTGCGGAGACGAACACCGGGGAGCTGTTTTTT. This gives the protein CASSAETNTGELFF.

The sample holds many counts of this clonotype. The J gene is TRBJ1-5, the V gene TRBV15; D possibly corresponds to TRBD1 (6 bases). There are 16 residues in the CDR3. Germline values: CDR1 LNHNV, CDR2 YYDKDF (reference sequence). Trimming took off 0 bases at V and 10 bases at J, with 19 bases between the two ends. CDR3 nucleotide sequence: TGTGCCACCAGCAGAGATCGGGCGGGACACCTACTACCCCAGCATTTT. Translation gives CATSRDRAGHLLPQHF.

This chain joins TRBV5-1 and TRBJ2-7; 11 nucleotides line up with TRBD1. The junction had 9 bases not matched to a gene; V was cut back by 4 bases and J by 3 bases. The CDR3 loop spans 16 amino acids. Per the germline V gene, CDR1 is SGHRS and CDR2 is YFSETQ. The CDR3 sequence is CASSHQPGQGDYEQYF. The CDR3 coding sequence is TGCGCCAGCAGCCACCAACCGGGACAGGGGGACTACGAGCAGTACTTC.

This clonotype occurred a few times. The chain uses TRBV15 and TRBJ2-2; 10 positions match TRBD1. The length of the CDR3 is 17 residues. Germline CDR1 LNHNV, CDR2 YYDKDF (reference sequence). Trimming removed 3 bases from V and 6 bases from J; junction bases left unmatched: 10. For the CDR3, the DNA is TGTGCCACCAGCAGTCTGGGACAGGGGATTTTGTCCGGGGAGCTGTTTTTT. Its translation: CATSSLGQGILSGELFF.

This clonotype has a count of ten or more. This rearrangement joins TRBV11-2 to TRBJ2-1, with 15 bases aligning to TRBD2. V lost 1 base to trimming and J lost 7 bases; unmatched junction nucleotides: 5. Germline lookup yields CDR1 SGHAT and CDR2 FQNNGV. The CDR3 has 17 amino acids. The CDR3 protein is CASSLVRTSGRANEQFF. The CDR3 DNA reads TGTGCCAGCAGCTTAGTAAGGACTAGCGGGAGGGCGAATGAGCAGTTCTTC.

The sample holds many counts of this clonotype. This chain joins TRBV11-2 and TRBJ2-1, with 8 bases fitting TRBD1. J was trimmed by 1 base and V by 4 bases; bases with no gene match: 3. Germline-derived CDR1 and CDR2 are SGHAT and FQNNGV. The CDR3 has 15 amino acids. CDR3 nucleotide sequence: TGTGCCAGCAGCTCCTACAGGGGGTCCTACAATGAGCAGTTCTTC. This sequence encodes CASSSYRGSYNEQFF.

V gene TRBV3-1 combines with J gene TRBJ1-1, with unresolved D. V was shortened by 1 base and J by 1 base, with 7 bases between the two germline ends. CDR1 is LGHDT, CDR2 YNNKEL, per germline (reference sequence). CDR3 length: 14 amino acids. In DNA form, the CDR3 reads TGTGCCAGCAGCCAAGGGGTCCAGAACACTGAAGCTTTCTTT. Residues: CASSQGVQNTEAFF. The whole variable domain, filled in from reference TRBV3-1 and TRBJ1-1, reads DTAVSQTPKYLVTQMGNDKSIKCEQNLGHDTMYWYKQDSKKFLKIMFSYNNKELIINETVPNRFSPKSPDKAHLNLHINSLELGDSAVYFCASSQGVQNTEAFFGQGTRLTVV.

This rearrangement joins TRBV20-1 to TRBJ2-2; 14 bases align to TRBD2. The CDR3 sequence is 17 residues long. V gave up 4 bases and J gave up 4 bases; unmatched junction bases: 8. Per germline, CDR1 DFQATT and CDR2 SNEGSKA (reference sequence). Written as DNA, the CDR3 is TGCAGTGCTAAAGGGACTAGCGGGAGCCACTCCACCGGGGAGCTGTTTTTT. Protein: CSAKGTSGSHSTGELFF.

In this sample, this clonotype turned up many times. The CDR3 DNA sequence: TGTGCCAGCAGCTTAGATTGGGGACTAGCGGGTGCCTACGAGCAGTACTTC. This encodes CASSLDWGLAGAYEQYF. The J gene is TRBJ2-7, the V gene TRBV11-2, with 12 bases fitting TRBD2. The CDR3 covers 17 residues. V shed 0 bases, J shed 2 bases, and the junction held 5 bases outside the gene matches. CDR1 is SGHAT, CDR2 FQNNGV, per germline.